These 25 T cell receptor beta chains came from one sample sequenced in a study of T cells after posttransplantation cyclophosphamide. Some clones are missing from TCRdb's copy, which holds only in-frame ones; the method was immunoSEQ multiplex PCR. This sample carries 25,000 to 35,000 clones, none of them present only once. The sample comprised PBMCs. These TCRs come from a woman in her 30s in good health and a related stem cell transplant donor.

The J gene is TRBJ2-2, the V gene TRBV28; a weak D match, TRBD1 (6 bases). The CDR3 has 15 residues. Trimming cost V 3 bases and J 4 bases, with 12 bases left between them. Germline CDR1 MDHEN, CDR2 SYDVKM. CDR3 loop: CASSLDQGITGELFF. CDR3 coding DNA: TGTGCCAGCAGTTTGGACCAGGGGATCACCGGGGAGCTGTTTTTT.

This clone was detected ten times or more. The chain uses TRBV6-6 and TRBJ2-3; TRBD2 is a possible D gene (6 bases). Germline loops: CDR1 MNHNY, CDR2 SVGAGI (reference sequence). The CDR3 contains 15 residues. Between the trimmed V and J ends, which lost 6 bases and 1 base, there was a span of 14 bases. CDR3 region: CASSHVWGGTDTQYF. Here the CDR3 DNA reads TGTGCCAGCAGCCATGTATGGGGGGGCACAGATACGCAGTATTTT.

This clone showed up many times. The V call is TRBV6-4, the J call TRBJ1-1; D is undetermined. CDR1 and CDR2 from the germline V gene are MRHNA and SNTAGT. V was cut by 6 bases and J by 1 base, with 9 bases left in between. This CDR3 comprises 13 residues. CDR3 protein: CASSLTENTEAFF. The CDR3 nucleotides are TGTGCCAGCAGCCTAACAGAGAACACTGAAGCTTTCTTT.

This clone was detected many times. V is TRBV7-9 and J is TRBJ1-1; D might be TRBD1 (5 bases). This CDR3 contains 15 residues. Trimming took off 1 base at V and 2 bases at J, with 11 bases between the two ends. Germline assignment: CDR1 SEHNR and CDR2 FQNEAQ (reference sequence). CDR3 DNA: TGTGCCAGCAGCTTAGGGGGGGGGAGAAACACTGAAGCTTTCTTT. Translated: CASSLGGGRNTEAFF.

This clone has more than one count but fewer than ten. This may come from a read error, since a much larger clone is one base off. The genes are TRBV4-1 and TRBJ1-2; maybe TRBD1 (5 bases). In germline, CDR1 is MGHRA, CDR2 YSYEKL. The CDR3 runs to 13 residues. Trimming removed 3 bases from V and 9 bases from J, with 14 bases in between. The CDR3 DNA reads as TGCGCCAGCAGCCACGACAGATCGTATCGCTACACCTTC. The encoded protein is CASSHDRSYRYTF.

This clone was observed many times. The chain has TRBV12-3 or TRBV12-4 and TRBJ2-1; tentative D call: TRBD2 (5 bases). There are 13 residues in the CDR3. Trimming took off 9 bases at V and 10 bases at J, with 19 bases between the two ends. In DNA form, the CDR3 reads TGTGCCAGTAAAAGGAGGCCTAGAGAGGAGCAGTTCTTC. Translating it yields CASKRRPREEQFF.

This clone was counted at least ten times. Here the CDR3 reads CASSQDLGTPQFF. CDR3 in DNA: TGCGCCAGCAGCCAAGATCTGGGGACTCCGCAGTTCTTC. J is TRBJ2-1 and V is TRBV4-1; tentative D call: TRBD2 (6 bases). Trimming took off 0 bases at V and 12 bases at J, with 12 bases between the two ends. The CDR3 loop spans 13 amino acids. Germline V lookup: CDR1 MGHRA, CDR2 YSYEKL.

This clone was counted between two and nine times. This chain uses TRBV29-1 with TRBJ1-1; D gene ambiguous. The V end lost 3 bases, the J end lost 7 bases, and 9 bases lay between the germline ends. Germline values: CDR1 SQVTM, CDR2 ANQGSEA. The CDR3 totals 11 residues. In DNA, the CDR3 is TGCAGCGTTGAGTCCGGGGTTGAAGCTTTCTTT. It specifies CSVESGVEAFF.

This clone was detected many times. The chain combines TRBV7-9 with TRBJ1-1; no clear D. The germline gives CDR1 SEHNR, CDR2 FQNEAQ (reference sequence). The CDR3 is made up of 15 amino acids. The ends were cut back, 0 bases at V and 5 bases at J, with 13 bases in the middle. The CDR3 sequence is CASSLAKGSVTEAFF. In nucleotides, the CDR3 is TGTGCCAGCAGCTTAGCGAAAGGGTCGGTTACTGAAGCTTTCTTT.

There are a few counts of this clone. This rearrangement joins TRBV29-1 to TRBJ2-5; TRBD2 aligns across 9 bases. Germline CDR1 is SQVTM and CDR2 is ANQGSEA. The CDR3 runs to 14 residues. With 4 bases clipped from V and 1 base from J, the junction kept 4 bases outside the gene matches. CDR3 in DNA: TGCAGCGTTGTGACTAGCGGCCCCCAAGAGACCCAGTACTTC. This sequence encodes CSVVTSGPQETQYF.

This clone was seen repeatedly, ten times or more. The chain combines TRBV5-1 with TRBJ1-1, with D perhaps TRBD1 (6 bases). The V and J ends lost 4 bases and 0 bases respectively, with 13 bases between them. There are 15 residues in the CDR3. The germline V gene encodes CDR1 SGHRS and CDR2 YFSETQ. The CDR3 here is CASSGGVSMNTEAFF. The CDR3 DNA follows: TGCGCCAGCAGCGGGGGCGTGTCCATGAACACTGAAGCTTTCTTT.

Ten or more counts support this clone. This chain joins TRBV5-6 and TRBJ2-2; 11 bases are shared with TRBD2. CDR3 size: 14 residues. Germline loops: CDR1 SGHDT, CDR2 YYEEEE. V lost 4 bases to trimming and J lost 6 bases; unmatched junction nucleotides: 2. The CDR3 coding sequence is TGTGCCAGCAGCATGGGACTAGCGGCCGGGGAGCTGTTTTTT. Amino acids: CASSMGLAAGELFF.

This clone has ten or more counts. J is TRBJ1-2 and V is TRBV4-1, with D unresolved. Germline loops: CDR1 MGHRA, CDR2 YSYEKL. The CDR3 is 14 amino acids. Trimming took 0 bases from V and 2 from J, leaving 7 bases between them. CDR3 residues: CASSQEGNNYGYTF. The CDR3 coding sequence is TGCGCCAGCAGCCAAGAAGGCAACAACTATGGCTACACCTTC.

This clone occurred a few times. The chain carries TRBV4-2 and TRBJ2-5; 7 nucleotides match TRBD1. Germline assignment: CDR1 LGHNA and CDR2 YNFKEQ. This CDR3 has 14 residues. V lost 4 bases and J lost 2; bases outside the gene matches: 4. The CDR3 sequence is CASSPGTVQETQYF. CDR3 in DNA: TGTGCCAGCAGCCCTGGGACAGTTCAAGAGACCCAGTACTTC.

This clone has a count of ten or more. V usage is TRBV9 and J usage is TRBJ2-1; a possible D gene is TRBD1 (6 bases). Trimming left V 0 bases short and J 2 bases short, with 9 bases between. There are 15 residues in the CDR3. Germline loops: CDR1 SGDLS, CDR2 YYNGEE. The CDR3 DNA follows: TGTGCCAGCAGCGTAGGGACAGCCACCTACAATGAGCAGTTCTTC. The encoded protein is CASSVGTATYNEQFF.

This clone was recorded at least ten times. The CDR3 reads CASSFDLYNSPLHF. Written as DNA, the CDR3 is TGTGCCAGCAGCTTCGACTTGTATAATTCACCCCTCCACTTT. J is TRBJ1-6 and V is TRBV7-2; D gene uncertain. Germline loops: CDR1 SGHTA, CDR2 FQGNSA. V shed 3 bases and J shed 4 bases, with 7 bases lying between them. The CDR3 spans 14 residues.

In this sample, this clone turned up many times. The rearrangement links TRBV6-6 to TRBJ1-2, with D uncertain. Germline loops: CDR1 MNHNY, CDR2 SVGAGI (reference sequence). There are 14 residues in the CDR3. V lost 6 bases to trimming and J lost 4 bases, with 15 bases between them. CDR3: CASSPGGGSYGYTF. DNA for the CDR3: TGTGCCAGCAGCCCAGGTGGAGGTAGCTATGGCTACACCTTC.

This chain uses TRBV5-6 with TRBJ2-3, with 10 positions matching TRBD2. The ends lost 3 bases at V and 6 bases at J; junction bases unmatched: 10. Per the germline V gene, CDR1 is SGHDT and CDR2 is YYEEEE. CDR3 length: 16 amino acids. CDR3 DNA: TGTGCCAGCAGCTCGGCTAGCGGGGGCCCACCCGATACGCAGTATTTT. It encodes CASSSASGGPPDTQYF.

This clone appeared many times. The chain links TRBV6-1 to TRBJ2-7; 8 bases are shared with TRBD2. In germline, CDR1 is MNHNS, CDR2 SASEGT. V dropped 7 bases and J dropped 5; count of bases not matched to a gene: 13. The CDR3 spans 15 residues. CDR3 sequence: CASNINGLAGDEQYF. In DNA form, the CDR3 reads TGTGCCAGCAACATAAACGGACTAGCTGGAGACGAGCAGTACTTC.

This clone has only a few counts. The chain recombines TRBV4-2 with TRBJ1-5; D is possibly TRBD1 (6 bases). V lost 1 base, J lost 6 bases, and 19 bases lay in between. CDR3 length equals 17 residues. Germline V gives CDR1 LGHNA, CDR2 YNFKEQ. CDR3 coding DNA: TGTGCCAGCAGCCAAGTCGTTCAGGGGCGAAAAGGTCAGCCCCAGCATTTT. Amino acids: CASSQVVQGRKGQPQHF.

This clone was recorded at least ten times. The chain couples TRBV6-1 to TRBJ2-2; D unresolved. Germline assignment: CDR1 MNHNS and CDR2 SASEGT. Trimming stripped 7 bases from V and 6 bases from J, with 6 bases between. The CDR3 consists of 11 residues. CDR3 protein: CASISAGELFF. The CDR3, as DNA: TGTGCCAGCATCTCGGCCGGGGAGCTGTTTTTT.

This clone was observed a handful of times. The V gene is TRBV29-1, the J gene TRBJ2-2; a possible D gene is TRBD1 (5 bases). Germline V lookup: CDR1 SQVTM, CDR2 ANQGSEA. Trimming removed 7 bases from V and 9 bases from J, with 18 bases in between. The CDR3 runs to 13 residues. This CDR3 reads CSGQKPGSRELFF. As DNA, the CDR3 is TGCAGCGGACAGAAACCGGGTTCCAGGGAGCTGTTTTTT.

This clone was seen repeatedly, ten times or more. The V call is TRBV10-3, the J call TRBJ1-5; D remains ambiguous. Trimming removed 2 bases at V and 0 bases at J, with 14 bases between. The CDR3 spans 17 residues. From germline, CDR1 is ENHRY and CDR2 SYGVKD. CDR3 bases: TGTGCCATCAGTGAGACCGCGACGGGGAGTAGCAATCAGCCCCAGCATTTT. Protein product: CAISETATGSSNQPQHF.

At least ten counts were recorded for this clone. The genes are TRBV5-6 and TRBJ1-3, with 9 nucleotides matching TRBD1. Losses at the gene ends were 3 bases for V and 2 bases for J; bases not matched to a gene: 3. CDR3 length: 15 amino acids. Germline V gene data show CDR1 as SGHDT and CDR2 as YYEEEE. As DNA, the CDR3 is TGTGCCAGCAGCTACGACAGGGGGACTGGAAACACCATATATTTT. The encoded protein is CASSYDRGTGNTIYF. Variable domain in full (rest from reference TRBV5-6 and TRBJ1-3): DAGVTQSPTHLIKTRGQQVTLRCSPKSGHDTVSWYQQALGQGPQFIFQYYEEEERQRGNFPDRFSGHQFPNYSSELNVNALLLGDSALYLCASSYDRGTGNTIYFGEGSWLTVV.

In this sample, this clone turned up many times. V gene TRBV5-1 combines with J gene TRBJ2-1, with TRBD1 as a possible D gene (6 bases). This CDR3 comprises 14 residues. V dropped 0 bases and J dropped 7 bases, with 11 bases sitting between them. CDR1 is SGHRS, CDR2 YFSETQ, per germline. DNA for the CDR3: TGCGCCAGCAGCTTGGGCCCACAGGGTAATGAGCAGTTCTTC. Amino acids: CASSLGPQGNEQFF.